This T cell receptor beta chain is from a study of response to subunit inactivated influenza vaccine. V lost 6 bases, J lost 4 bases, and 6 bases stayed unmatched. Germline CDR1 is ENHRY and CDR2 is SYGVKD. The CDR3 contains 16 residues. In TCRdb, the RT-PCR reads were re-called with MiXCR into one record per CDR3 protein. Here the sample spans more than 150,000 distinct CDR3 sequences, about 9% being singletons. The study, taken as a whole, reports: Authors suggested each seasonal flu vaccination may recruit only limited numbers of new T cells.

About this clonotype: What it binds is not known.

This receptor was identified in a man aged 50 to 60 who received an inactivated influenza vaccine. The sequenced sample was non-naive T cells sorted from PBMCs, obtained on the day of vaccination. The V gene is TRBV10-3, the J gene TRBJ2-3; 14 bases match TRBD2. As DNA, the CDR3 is TGTGCCATCAGGCCGGGACTAGCGGGAGAGTCAGATACGCAGTATTTT. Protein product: CAIRPGLAGESDTQYF.